One T cell receptor (beta chain) is described in this entry. How the authors handled the data: For nucleated cells, counts were estimated from reference gene primer amplification. Measured with immunoSEQ multiplex PCR; TCRdb has only the in-frame clones, and not every one. The D gene and trimming were derived from the DNA, and the V and J assignments and clone size from that table. This table holds approximately 72,000 clones, roughly 80% found once. The data originate from a study of blood T cell repertoires in COVID-19. Study context: The origin of the acute and convalescent COVID-19 samples was the United States, Italy and Spain. Nucleic acid was either cDNA or gDNA, and it came from T cells, B-cell-depleted T cells, or PBMCs.

Germline V gene lookup returns CDR1 LNHDA and CDR2 SQIVND (reference sequence). The CDR3 sequence is 14 residues long. Trimming pared 3 bases from V and 4 bases from J, leaving 10 bases between. The sequence was obtained from a woman of 80 years or more with acute or convalescent COVID-19. The rearrangement joins TRBV19 to TRBJ1-5, with D possibly being TRBD1 (6 bases). The sequencing sample was made of peripheral blood. CDR3 nucleotide sequence: TGTGCCAGTAGTATGATTCAGGGGAATCAGCCCCAGCATTTT. This gives the protein CASSMIQGNQPQHF.